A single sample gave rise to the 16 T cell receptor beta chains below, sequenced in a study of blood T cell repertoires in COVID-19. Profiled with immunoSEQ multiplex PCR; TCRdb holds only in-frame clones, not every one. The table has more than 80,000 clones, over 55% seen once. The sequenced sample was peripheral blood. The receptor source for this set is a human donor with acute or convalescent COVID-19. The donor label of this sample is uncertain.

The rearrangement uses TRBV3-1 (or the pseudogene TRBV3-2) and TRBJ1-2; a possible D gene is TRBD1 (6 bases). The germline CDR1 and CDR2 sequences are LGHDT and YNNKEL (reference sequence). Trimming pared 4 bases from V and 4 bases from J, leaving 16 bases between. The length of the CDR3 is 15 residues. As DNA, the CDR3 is TGTGCCAGCAGCCCTCGCCTTGGGGGCTTCTATGGCTACACCTTC. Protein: CASSPRLGGFYGYTF.

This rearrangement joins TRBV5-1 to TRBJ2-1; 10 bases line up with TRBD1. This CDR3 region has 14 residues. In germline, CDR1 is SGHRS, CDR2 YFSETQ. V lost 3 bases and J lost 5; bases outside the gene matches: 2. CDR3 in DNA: TGCGCCAGCAGCTGGACAGGGGGGAACAATGAGCAGTTCTTC. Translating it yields CASSWTGGNNEQFF.

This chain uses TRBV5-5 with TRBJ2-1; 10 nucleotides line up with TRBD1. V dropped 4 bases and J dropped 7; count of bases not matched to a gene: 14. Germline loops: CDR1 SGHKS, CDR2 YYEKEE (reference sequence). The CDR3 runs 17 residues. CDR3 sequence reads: CASSLGTGDSRDNEQFF. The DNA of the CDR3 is TGTGCCAGCAGCCTTGGGACAGGGGATTCAAGGGATAATGAGCAGTTCTTC.

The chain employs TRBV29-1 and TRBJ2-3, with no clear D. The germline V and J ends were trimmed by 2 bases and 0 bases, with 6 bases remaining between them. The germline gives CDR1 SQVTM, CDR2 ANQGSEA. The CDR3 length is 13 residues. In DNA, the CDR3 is TGCAGCGTTGAACCCTCTAGCACAGATACGCAGTATTTT. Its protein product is CSVEPSSTDTQYF.

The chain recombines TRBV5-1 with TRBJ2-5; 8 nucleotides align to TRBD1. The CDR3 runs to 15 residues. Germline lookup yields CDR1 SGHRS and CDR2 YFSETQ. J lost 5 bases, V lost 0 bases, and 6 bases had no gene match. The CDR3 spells CASSLEGRGRETQYF. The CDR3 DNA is TGCGCCAGCAGCTTGGAAGGCAGGGGGCGCGAGACCCAGTACTTC.

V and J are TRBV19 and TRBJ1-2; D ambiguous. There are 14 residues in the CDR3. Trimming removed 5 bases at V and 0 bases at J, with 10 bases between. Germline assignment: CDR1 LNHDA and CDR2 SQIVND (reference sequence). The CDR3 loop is CASSPAGSNYGYTF. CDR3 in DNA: TGTGCCAGTAGTCCCGCGGGGTCTAACTATGGCTACACCTTC.

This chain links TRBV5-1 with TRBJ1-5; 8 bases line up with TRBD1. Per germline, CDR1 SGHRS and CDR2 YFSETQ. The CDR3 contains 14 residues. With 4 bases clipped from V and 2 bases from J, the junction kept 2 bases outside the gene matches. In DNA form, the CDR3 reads TGCGCCAGCAGCCCGGGACAGGGCAATCAGCCCCAGCATTTT. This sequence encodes CASSPGQGNQPQHF.

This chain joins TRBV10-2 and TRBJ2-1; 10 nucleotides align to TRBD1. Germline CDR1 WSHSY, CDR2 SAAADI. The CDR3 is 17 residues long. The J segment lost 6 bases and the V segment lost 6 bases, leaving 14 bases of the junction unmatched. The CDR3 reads CASRKNPGTGDLNEQFF. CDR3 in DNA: TGCGCCAGCAGAAAAAATCCCGGGACAGGGGATCTCAATGAGCAGTTCTTC.

The DNA of the CDR3 is TGTGCCACCACACAGGGGGCGGGGACCCAGTACTTC. Encoded protein: CATTQGAGTQYF. V gene TRBV3-1 (or the pseudogene TRBV3-2) combines with J gene TRBJ2-5, with 9 bases aligning to TRBD1. Germline CDR1 is LGHDT and CDR2 is YNNKEL (reference sequence). This CDR3 spans 12 amino acids. J was trimmed by 7 bases and V by 10 bases; bases with no gene match: 7.

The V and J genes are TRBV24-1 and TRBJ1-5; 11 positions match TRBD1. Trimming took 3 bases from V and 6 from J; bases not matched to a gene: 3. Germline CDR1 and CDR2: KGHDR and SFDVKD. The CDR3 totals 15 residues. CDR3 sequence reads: CATSDGGTGGQPQHF. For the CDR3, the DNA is TGTGCCACCAGTGATGGAGGGACAGGGGGTCAGCCCCAGCATTTT.

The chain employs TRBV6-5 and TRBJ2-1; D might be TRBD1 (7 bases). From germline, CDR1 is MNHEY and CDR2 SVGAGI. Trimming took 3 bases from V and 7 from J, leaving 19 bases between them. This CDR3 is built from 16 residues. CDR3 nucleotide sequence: TGTGCCAGCAGTTATCGAGGGCAGGGGGGTAGGAATGAGCAGTTCTTC. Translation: CASSYRGQGGRNEQFF.

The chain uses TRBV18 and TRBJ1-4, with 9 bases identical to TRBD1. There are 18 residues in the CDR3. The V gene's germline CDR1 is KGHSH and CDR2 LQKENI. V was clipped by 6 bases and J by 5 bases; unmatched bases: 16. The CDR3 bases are TGTGCCAGCTCGCCAACCGGGACAGGGCCTGCTTCAAATGAAAAACTGTTTTTT. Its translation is CASSPTGTGPASNEKLFF.

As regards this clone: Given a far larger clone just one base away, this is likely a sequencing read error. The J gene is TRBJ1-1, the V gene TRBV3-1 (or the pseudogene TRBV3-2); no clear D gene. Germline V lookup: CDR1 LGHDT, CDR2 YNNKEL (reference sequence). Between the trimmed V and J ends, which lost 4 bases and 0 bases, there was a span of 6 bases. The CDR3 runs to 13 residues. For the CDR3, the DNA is TGTGCCAGCAGCCTCACTATGAACACTGAAGCTTTCTTT. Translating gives CASSLTMNTEAFF.

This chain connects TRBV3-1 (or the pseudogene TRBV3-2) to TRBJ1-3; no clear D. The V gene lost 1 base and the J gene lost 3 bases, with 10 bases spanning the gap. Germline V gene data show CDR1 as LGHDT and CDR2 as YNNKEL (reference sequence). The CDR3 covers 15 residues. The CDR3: CASSQGGVGGNTIYF. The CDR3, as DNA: TGTGCCAGCAGCCAAGGCGGCGTGGGTGGAAACACCATATATTTT.

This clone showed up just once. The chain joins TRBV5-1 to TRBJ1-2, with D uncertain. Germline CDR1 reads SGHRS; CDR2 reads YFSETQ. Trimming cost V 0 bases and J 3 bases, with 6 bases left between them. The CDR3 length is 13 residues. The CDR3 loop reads CASSLVSYYGYTF. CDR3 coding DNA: TGCGCCAGCAGCTTGGTCAGTTACTATGGCTACACCTTC.

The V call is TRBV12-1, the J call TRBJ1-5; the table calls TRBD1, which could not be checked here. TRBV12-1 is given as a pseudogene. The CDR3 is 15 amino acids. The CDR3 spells CASSFLTVVRQPQHF. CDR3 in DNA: TGTGCCAGCAGCTTCTTGACAGTGGTTAGGCAGCCCCAGCATTTT.